This entry concerns a single T cell receptor (beta chain). No antigen is known for it. CDR1 and CDR2 (germline): MNHEY, SMNVEV (reference sequence). The CDR3 has 15 residues. V was clipped by 5 bases and J by 5 bases, with 18 bases between them. One entry per CDR3 protein results from TCRdb running MiXCR on the reads. The table has 250,000 to 400,000 distinct CDR3 sequences, 25% seen once. This specimen belongs to a study of T cell repertoires in cytomegalovirus infection. Overall study context: Evidence of both CMV infection and a matching HLA type came from public TCR beta signatures. Study outcomes and limitations: Ex vivo responses were dominated by HLA-C-restricted CMV-specific TCR beta clonotypes.

The clonotype was recovered from a human donor in good health (CMV status not recorded). Some clones in this sample may be carry-over from other donors' samples. The chain recombines TRBV27 with TRBJ2-5; D might be TRBD2 (6 bases). This specimen consisted of cultured PBMCs, obtained from culture after CMV antigen stimulation. The CDR3 nucleotides read TGTGCCAGCAGTGCACGACTAGGCGTTAGGGAGACCCAGTACTTC. This encodes CASSARLGVRETQYF.